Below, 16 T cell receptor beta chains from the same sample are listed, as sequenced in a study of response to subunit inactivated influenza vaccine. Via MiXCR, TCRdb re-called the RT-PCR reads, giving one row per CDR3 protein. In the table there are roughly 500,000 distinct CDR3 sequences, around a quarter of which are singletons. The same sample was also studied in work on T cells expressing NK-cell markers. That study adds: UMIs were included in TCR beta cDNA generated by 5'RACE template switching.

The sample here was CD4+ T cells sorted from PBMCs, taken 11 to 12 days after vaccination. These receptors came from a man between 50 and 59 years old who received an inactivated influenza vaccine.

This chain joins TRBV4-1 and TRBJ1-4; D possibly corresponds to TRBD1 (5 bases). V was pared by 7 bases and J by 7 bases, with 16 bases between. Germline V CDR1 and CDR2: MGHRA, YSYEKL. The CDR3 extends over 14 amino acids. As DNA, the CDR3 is TGCGCCAGCAAAAACAAAAGGGGTGGTGAAAAACTGTTTTTT. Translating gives CASKNKRGGEKLFF.

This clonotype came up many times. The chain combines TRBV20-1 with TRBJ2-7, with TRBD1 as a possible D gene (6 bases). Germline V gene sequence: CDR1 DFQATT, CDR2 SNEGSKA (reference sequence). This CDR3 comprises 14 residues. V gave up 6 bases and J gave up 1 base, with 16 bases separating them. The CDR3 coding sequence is TGCAGTGCCACTCAAGGACAGCTTTCCTACGAGCAGTACTTC. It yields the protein CSATQGQLSYEQYF.

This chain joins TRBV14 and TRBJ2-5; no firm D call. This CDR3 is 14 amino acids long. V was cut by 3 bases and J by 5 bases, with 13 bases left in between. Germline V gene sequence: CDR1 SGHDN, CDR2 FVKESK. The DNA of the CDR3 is TGTGCCAGCAGCCATCCATCCCTAGGGGAGACCCAGTACTTC. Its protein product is CASSHPSLGETQYF.

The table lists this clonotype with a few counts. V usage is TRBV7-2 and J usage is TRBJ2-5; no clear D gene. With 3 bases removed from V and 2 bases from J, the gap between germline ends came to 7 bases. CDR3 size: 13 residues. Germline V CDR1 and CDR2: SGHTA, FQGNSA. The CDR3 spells CASSLLQQETQYF. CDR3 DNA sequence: TGTGCCAGCAGCTTGTTACAACAAGAGACCCAGTACTTC.

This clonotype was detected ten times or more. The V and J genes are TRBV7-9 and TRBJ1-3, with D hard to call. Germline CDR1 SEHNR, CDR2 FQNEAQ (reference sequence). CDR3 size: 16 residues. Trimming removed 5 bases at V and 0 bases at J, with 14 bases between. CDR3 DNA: TGTGCCAGCAGCCCCAGCCGCTTTACCTCTGGAAACACCATATATTTT. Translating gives CASSPSRFTSGNTIYF.

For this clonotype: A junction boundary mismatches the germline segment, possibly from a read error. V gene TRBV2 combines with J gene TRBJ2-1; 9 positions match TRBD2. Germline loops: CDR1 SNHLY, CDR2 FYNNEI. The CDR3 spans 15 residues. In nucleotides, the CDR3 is TGTGCCAGCAGTGGGGGACTAGCCACTTACAATGTGCAGTTCTTC. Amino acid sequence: CASSGGLATYNVQFF.

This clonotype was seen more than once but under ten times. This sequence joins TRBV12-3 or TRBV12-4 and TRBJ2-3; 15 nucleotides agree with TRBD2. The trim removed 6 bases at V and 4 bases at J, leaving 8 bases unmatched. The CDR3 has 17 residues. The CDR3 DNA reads TGTGCCAGCAGACCGGGACTAGCGGGGGGCCCTGCAGATACGCAGTATTTT. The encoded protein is CASRPGLAGGPADTQYF.

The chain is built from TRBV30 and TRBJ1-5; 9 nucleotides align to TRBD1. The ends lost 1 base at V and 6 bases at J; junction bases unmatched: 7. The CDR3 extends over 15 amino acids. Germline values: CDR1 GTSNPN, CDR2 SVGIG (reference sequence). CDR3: CAWSEPGQGFQPQHF. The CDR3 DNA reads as TGTGCCTGGAGTGAACCCGGACAGGGGTTTCAGCCCCAGCATTTT.

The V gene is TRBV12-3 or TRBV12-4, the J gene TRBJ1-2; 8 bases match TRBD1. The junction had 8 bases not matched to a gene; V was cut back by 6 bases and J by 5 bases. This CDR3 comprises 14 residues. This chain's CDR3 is CASSLTGAVYGYTF. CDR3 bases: TGTGCCAGCAGCCTGACAGGGGCGGTTTATGGCTACACCTTC.

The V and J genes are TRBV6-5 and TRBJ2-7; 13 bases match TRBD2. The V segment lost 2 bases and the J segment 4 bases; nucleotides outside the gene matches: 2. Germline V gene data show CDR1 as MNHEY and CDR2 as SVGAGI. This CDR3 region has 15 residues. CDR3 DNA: TGTGCCAGCAGTTACGCGGGACTAGCGGGATACGAGCAGTACTTC. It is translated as CASSYAGLAGYEQYF.

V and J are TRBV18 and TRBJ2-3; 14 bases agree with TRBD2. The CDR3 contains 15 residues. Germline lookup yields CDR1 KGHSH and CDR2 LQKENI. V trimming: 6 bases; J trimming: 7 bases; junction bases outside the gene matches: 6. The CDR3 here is CASSEGLAGAYTQYF. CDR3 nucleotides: TGTGCCAGCTCGGAGGGACTAGCGGGAGCGTATACGCAGTATTTT.

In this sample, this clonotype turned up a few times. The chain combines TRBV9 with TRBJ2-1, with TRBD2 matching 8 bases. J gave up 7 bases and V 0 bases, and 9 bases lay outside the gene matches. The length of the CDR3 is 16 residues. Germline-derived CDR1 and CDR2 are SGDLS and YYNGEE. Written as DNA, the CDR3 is TGTGCCAGCAGCGTAGGTTCCAGCGGGAGTTGGAATGAGCAGTTCTTC. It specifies CASSVGSSGSWNEQFF.

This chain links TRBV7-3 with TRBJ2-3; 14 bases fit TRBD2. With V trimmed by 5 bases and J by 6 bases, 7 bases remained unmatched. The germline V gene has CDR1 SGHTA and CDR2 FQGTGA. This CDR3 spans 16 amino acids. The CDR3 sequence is CASSPRLAGGVDTQYF. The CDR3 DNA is TGTGCCAGCAGCCCACGACTAGCGGGAGGGGTTGATACGCAGTATTTT.

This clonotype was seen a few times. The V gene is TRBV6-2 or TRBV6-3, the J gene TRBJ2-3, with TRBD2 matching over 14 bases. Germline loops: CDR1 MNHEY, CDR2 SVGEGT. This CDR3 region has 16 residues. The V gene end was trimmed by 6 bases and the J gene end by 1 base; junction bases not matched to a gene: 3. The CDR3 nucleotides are TGTGCCAGCAGACGACTAGCGGGAGGGGGCACAGATACGCAGTATTTT. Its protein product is CASRRLAGGGTDTQYF.

The CDR3 DNA sequence: TGCGCCAGCAGCGATCGCCCGGGCCAGGGGGAAGGCTACACCTTC. Its protein is CASSDRPGQGEGYTF. The chain joins TRBV5-1 to TRBJ1-2; 7 bases align to TRBD1. This CDR3 has 15 amino acids. The J segment lost 8 bases and the V segment lost 4 bases, leaving 14 bases of the junction unmatched. Germline V gives CDR1 SGHRS, CDR2 YFSETQ.

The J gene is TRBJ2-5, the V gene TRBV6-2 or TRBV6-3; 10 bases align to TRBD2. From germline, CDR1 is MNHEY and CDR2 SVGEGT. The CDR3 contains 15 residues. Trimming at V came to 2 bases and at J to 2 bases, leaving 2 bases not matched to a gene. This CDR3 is CASSYPGLAQETQYF. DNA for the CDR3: TGTGCCAGCAGTTACCCGGGACTAGCGCAAGAGACCCAGTACTTC.